A selection of T cell receptor beta chains follows, all from one sample in a study of PD-1 blockade in classical Hodgkin lymphoma. Sequencing was performed with immunoSEQ multiplex PCR; in TCRdb, only in-frame clones are kept and a portion is missing. The table shows roughly 30,000 clones, with roughly 80% occurring only once. The starting material was CD4+ T cells from blood, obtained before the fourth cycle of nivolumab. These receptors were collected from a human donor with classical Hodgkin lymphoma. CDR3s leave out the opening cysteine and the closing phenylalanine or tryptophan. The order of the fields is V gene, J gene, CDR3 protein.

V: TRBV7-4; J: TRBJ2-7; CDR3: ASSFRGGQGYEQY
V: TRBV6-4; J: TRBJ2-1; CDR3: ASSPRRGAGSYNEQF
V: TRBV28; J: TRBJ1-4; CDR3: ASSAGGASTNEKLF
V: TRBV6-4; J: TRBJ1-5; CDR3: ASSGGGGPSIRLPIPQH
V: TRBV2; J: TRBJ2-7; CDR3: ASSGDSSYEQY
V: TRBV21-1; J: TRBJ1-4; CDR3: ASSRGNCEKLF
V: TRBV7-9; J: TRBJ2-5; CDR3: ASSLQGYQETQY
V: TRBV2; J: TRBJ2-7; CDR3: ASSGEGSYEQY
V: TRBV2; J: TRBJ1-6; CDR3: ASSATGFSPLH
V: TRBV30; J: TRBJ2-3; CDR3: AWGADTQY
V: TRBV5-1; J: TRBJ1-5; CDR3: ASSLDPGSNQPQH
V: TRBV5-1; J: TRBJ1-5; CDR3: ASSLAGNENQPQH
V: TRBV5-1; J: TRBJ1-1; CDR3: ASSLQQGTEAF
V: TRBV5-1; J: TRBJ1-1; CDR3: ASSFQGGNTEAF
V: TRBV7-9; J: TRBJ1-4; CDR3: ASSLVAEKLF
V: TRBV11-3; J: TRBJ1-3; CDR3: ASSLTAGNTIY
V: TRBV14; J: TRBJ1-4; CDR3: ASSLIGRTVEKLF
V: TRBV28; J: TRBJ2-7; CDR3: ASTTGKGYEQY
V: TRBV15; J: TRBJ2-1; CDR3: ATSREGGRQGAWNEQF
V: TRBV28; J: TRBJ1-1; CDR3: ASQGIGGRVEAF
V: TRBV2; J: TRBJ2-7; CDR3: AGRGMFGGYEQY
V: TRBV5-1; J: TRBJ2-7; CDR3: ASSTAGGQGEQY
V: TRBV5-1; J: TRBJ1-3; CDR3: ASSLEGRSGNTIY
V: TRBV30; J: TRBJ1-1; CDR3: AWSHRARNTEAF
V: TRBV5-1; J: TRBJ1-5; CDR3: ASSQTGTQPQH
V: TRBV5-1; J: TRBJ2-5; CDR3: ASSPTTGEGETQY
V: TRBV7-7; J: TRBJ2-3; CDR3: ASSSGLSGGLPSTDTQY
V: TRBV28; J: TRBJ2-7; CDR3: ASSPPGTARYEQY
V: TRBV7-9; J: TRBJ2-2; CDR3: ASRSGTDTGELF
V: TRBV25-1; J: TRBJ2-6; CDR3: ASTVSSSGANVLT
V: TRBV6-5; J: TRBJ2-3; CDR3: ASSYRAGEGDTQY
V: TRBV6-6; J: -; CDR3: ASSYLGRYEQY
V: TRBV18; J: TRBJ2-5; CDR3: ASSPRGSQETQY
V: TRBV7-9; J: TRBJ2-3; CDR3: ASSPIAGGLTDTQY
V: TRBV7-9; J: TRBJ1-4; CDR3: ASSLWLDRGNEKLF
V: TRBV6-6; J: TRBJ2-4; CDR3: ASSTQTARGNIQY
V: TRBV11-3; J: TRBJ2-1; CDR3: ASSLDDKYNEQF
V: TRBV10-3; J: TRBJ1-2; CDR3: AITGGYGYT
V: TRBV11-2; J: TRBJ2-7; CDR3: ASSGRASSYEQY
V: TRBV5-1; J: TRBJ2-3; CDR3: ASSLDTSGGAQY
V: TRBV9; J: TRBJ1-2; CDR3: ASSVTPQVYGYT
V: TRBV29-1; J: TRBJ2-1; CDR3: SVEGGSSYNEQF
V: TRBV6-6; J: TRBJ1-1; CDR3: ASSYPGSDTEAF
V: TRBV5-1; J: TRBJ1-1; CDR3: ASSLTGQGGTEAF
V: TRBV10-3; J: TRBJ1-5; CDR3: APPRARGTESNQPQH
V: TRBV19; J: TRBJ1-5; CDR3: ASSMEDSNQPQH
V: TRBV7-9; J: TRBJ2-3; CDR3: ASSSGQSTQY
V: TRBV9; J: TRBJ1-2; CDR3: ASSVGPNYGYT